A single sample gave rise to the 19 T cell receptor beta chains below, sequenced in a study of monozygotic twins with inflammatory bowel disease. TCRdb re-called the 5' RACE reads; every CDR3 protein appears as one record, without DNA. The table lists some 400,000 distinct CDR3 sequences, with 2% to 3% in the top ten. Source material: blood. The receptors were gathered from a human donor with ulcerative colitis or Crohn's disease, or a healthy co-twin of an affected twin (not recorded which).

V is TRBV4-3 and J is TRBJ2-7. Germline CDR1 and CDR2: LGHNA and YSLEER. The CDR3 contains 16 residues. The CDR3 protein is CASSQDLFTADYEQYF.

The rearrangement uses TRBV7-2 and TRBJ2-7; the D call from TCRdb, TRBD1, cannot be confirmed without DNA. CDR3 length: 17 amino acids. Germline V CDR1 and CDR2: SGHTA, FQGNSA. The chain's CDR3 is CASSPSGTRPSSYEQYF. The entire variable domain, with the rest obtained from reference TRBV7-2 and TRBJ2-7, is as follows: GAGVSQSPSNKVTEKGKDVELRCDPISGHTALYWYRQSLGQGLEFLIYFQGNSAPDKSGLPSDRFSAERTGGSVSTLTIQRTQQEDSAVYLCASSPSGTRPSSYEQYFGPGTRLTVT.

The V gene is TRBV4-1, the J gene TRBJ1-1. The CDR3 is made up of 13 amino acids. The germline gives CDR1 MGHRA, CDR2 YSYEKL. The CDR3 is CASSPGKALEAFF.

The CDR3 spells CASTEGVHGYTF. V and J are TRBV28 and TRBJ1-2. The CDR3 sequence is 12 residues long. Germline V gene data show CDR1 as MDHEN and CDR2 as SYDVKM.

V and J are TRBV7-2 and TRBJ2-2; TCRdb designates TRBD1, a call that cannot be tested without DNA. The CDR3 length is 15 residues. Looked up from germline, CDR1 is SGHTA and CDR2 is FQGNSA. The CDR3 loop is CASSYTGPNTGELFF.

V and J are TRBV7-9 and TRBJ2-2; the D call of TRBD2 rests on TCRdb alone, since no DNA is present to check it. Per the germline V gene, CDR1 is SEHNR and CDR2 is FQNEAQ (reference sequence). This CDR3 contains 14 residues. This CDR3 reads CASNGGPSGGELFF.

The genes are TRBV12-3 or TRBV12-4 and TRBJ1-3; no DNA is available, so the TRBD1 call from TCRdb remains unchecked. The CDR3 is 13 amino acids. Here the CDR3 reads CASSGQGLNTIYF.

The chain is built from TRBV6-1 and TRBJ2-5; TCRdb reports TRBD1, a call that lacks DNA to check it against. Germline CDR1 and CDR2: MNHNS and SASEGT. This CDR3 comprises 14 residues. The CDR3 protein is CASSTGQGRETQYF.

V is TRBV7-2 and J is TRBJ1-2; TCRdb gives TRBD1 as the D gene, but with no DNA this cannot be confirmed. The CDR3 has 13 amino acids. Per germline, CDR1 SGHTA and CDR2 FQGNSA. CDR3 loop: CASSRGQVSGYTF.

The chain couples TRBV14 to TRBJ2-1. CDR1 SGHDN and CDR2 FVKESK come from the germline V gene. The CDR3 sequence is 16 residues long. The CDR3 region is CASSQSRLGSYNEQFF.

The genes are TRBV7-2 and TRBJ2-5; TCRdb's D call, TRBD1, is unchecked because there is no DNA. CDR1 is SGHTA, CDR2 FQGNSA, per germline. The CDR3 is made up of 13 amino acids. CDR3: CASSPPGTETQYF.

The genes are TRBV6-2 or TRBV6-3 and TRBJ2-1; the TRBD2 assignment by TCRdb is unverifiable without DNA. This CDR3 has 20 residues. In germline, CDR1 is MNHEY, CDR2 SVGEGT. The CDR3 protein is CASRAGHRLADSSSYNEQFF.

V and J are TRBV5-6 and TRBJ2-4; as DNA is missing, the TRBD2 call by TCRdb cannot be tested. The CDR3 runs to 15 residues. CDR1 and CDR2 (germline): SGHDT, YYEEEE. The CDR3 here is CASSLGGTSGGIQYF.

The chain employs TRBV7-2 and TRBJ2-1; lacking DNA, the TRBD1 call made by TCRdb goes unchecked. Germline-derived CDR1 and CDR2 are SGHTA and FQGNSA. The CDR3 consists of 13 residues. The CDR3: CASSPIQVSEQFF.

This chain connects TRBV7-9 to TRBJ2-7; TCRdb's D call, TRBD1, is unchecked because there is no DNA. The CDR3 length is 13 residues. CDR1 SEHNR and CDR2 FQNEAQ come from the germline V gene (reference sequence). CDR3 sequence reads: CASSLSGDGSEYF. The full variable domain, with the rest looked up from reference TRBV7-9 and TRBJ2-7, is DTGVSQNPRHKITKRGQNVTFRCDPISEHNRLYWYRQTLGQGPEFLTYFQNEAQLEKSRLLSDRFSAERPKGSFSTLEIQRTEQGDSAMYLCASSLSGDGSEYFGPGTRLTVT.

The CDR3 spells CASSLEGRPGETQYF. This chain connects TRBV5-1 to TRBJ2-5; TCRdb reports TRBD2, a call that lacks DNA to check it against. The CDR3 runs 15 residues. The V gene's germline CDR1 is SGHRS and CDR2 YFSETQ.

CDR3 amino acids: CASSRTGSTNTGELFF. This chain uses TRBV18 with TRBJ2-2; the D gene TCRdb calls, TRBD1, cannot be checked with no DNA. CDR1 and CDR2 from the germline V gene are KGHSH and LQKENI. The CDR3 consists of 16 residues.

This chain uses TRBV29-1 with TRBJ2-3; no DNA is available, so the TRBD2 call from TCRdb remains unchecked. The CDR3 contains 13 residues. Germline V gives CDR1 SQVTM, CDR2 ANQGSEA. The CDR3 sequence is CSVARDRTDTQYF.

The chain employs TRBV5-1 and TRBJ1-2; lacking DNA, the TRBD1 call made by TCRdb goes unchecked. Germline assignment: CDR1 SGHRS and CDR2 YFSETQ. The CDR3 is 15 residues long. This CDR3 reads CASSRRGQGADGYTF.